The sequence of this T cell receptor (beta chain) was determined in a study of neoadjuvant anti-PD-1 for oral cavity cancer. The study's findings and limits: PBMC Gini-index clonality exceeded responders' in non-responders post-nivolumab.

Sequenced by immunoSEQ multiplex PCR; TCRdb stores in-frame clones only, minus some. The table lists about 16,000 clones, roughly 69% of them singletons, with roughly 2.6% in the top ten. Patients had HPV-negative, locally advanced oral cavity squamous cell carcinoma. Germline V CDR1 and CDR2: MGHRA, YSYEKL. This CDR3 has 18 amino acids. V was cut by 4 bases and J by 7 bases, with 29 bases left in between. In regard to this clone: Antigen: not known.

Here the sequenced sample was PBMCs, taken before nivolumab (anti-PD-1) treatment. This chain connects TRBV4-1 to TRBJ2-7, with a weak D call TRBD2 (6 bases). This clonotype was obtained from a person between 35 and 79 years old with oral cavity squamous cell carcinoma. CDR3: CASSPILGLSLFVGEQYF. Here the CDR3 DNA reads TGCGCCAGCAGCCCGATTCTGGGACTCTCCCTTTTTGTGGGAGAGCAGTACTTC.